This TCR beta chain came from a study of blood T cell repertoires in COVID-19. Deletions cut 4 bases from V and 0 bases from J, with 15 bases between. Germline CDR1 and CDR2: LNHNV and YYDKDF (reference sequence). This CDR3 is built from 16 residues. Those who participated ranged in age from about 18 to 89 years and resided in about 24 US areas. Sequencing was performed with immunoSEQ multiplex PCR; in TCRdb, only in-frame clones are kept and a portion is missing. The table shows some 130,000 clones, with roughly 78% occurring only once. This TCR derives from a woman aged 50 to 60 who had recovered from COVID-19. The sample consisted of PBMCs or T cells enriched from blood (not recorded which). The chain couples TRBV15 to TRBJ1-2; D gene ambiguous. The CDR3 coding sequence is TGTGCCACCAGCAAAGAGGCGGCAGCTGCTAACTATGGCTACACCTTC. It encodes CATSKEAAAANYGYTF.